The 25 T cell receptor beta chains below all came from one sample that was sequenced in a study of response to subunit inactivated influenza vaccine. Each CDR3 protein gets one entry after TCRdb re-called the RT-PCR reads with MiXCR. Among 500,000 to 700,000 distinct CDR3 sequences listed, around 25% were seen once. The same sample was also used in a study of T cells expressing NK-cell markers. From that study: Researchers built TCR beta cDNA using 5'RACE template switching with UMIs.

The specimen was CD4+ T cells sorted from PBMCs, collected about 13 days after vaccination. These receptors came from a middle-aged man who received an inactivated influenza vaccine.

In this sample, this clonotype turned up a few times. V is TRBV6-5 and J is TRBJ1-2; TRBD1 aligns across 7 bases. This CDR3 is built from 13 residues. Unmatched junction bases numbered 4, after V lost 1 base and J lost 8 bases. Germline CDR1 MNHEY, CDR2 SVGAGI. The CDR3 loop reads CASSYLQGTGYTF. The CDR3, as DNA: TGTGCCAGCAGTTACTTACAGGGGACGGGCTACACCTTC.

This clonotype was counted only a few times. This chain joins TRBV20-1 and TRBJ2-5; D is unresolved. Germline CDR1 and CDR2: DFQATT and SNEGSKA (reference sequence). The CDR3 is made up of 13 amino acids. V lost 7 bases, J lost 2 bases, and 14 bases lay in between. CDR3 sequence reads: CSVGKVPQETQYF. The CDR3 bases are TGCAGTGTTGGTAAAGTCCCTCAAGAGACCCAGTACTTC.

There are a few counts of this clonotype. The chain joins TRBV12-3 or TRBV12-4 to TRBJ2-3; D is possibly TRBD1 (6 bases). This CDR3 contains 14 residues. Trimming removed 5 bases at V and 3 bases at J, with 12 bases between. The CDR3 DNA reads as TGTGCCAGCAGTCCGGCTACAGGGACAGATACGCAGTATTTT. Translation gives CASSPATGTDTQYF.

The rearrangement links TRBV3-1 to TRBJ1-1; the D gene is possibly TRBD1 (5 bases). The CDR3 has 15 amino acids. In germline, CDR1 is LGHDT, CDR2 YNNKEL (reference sequence). Between the trimmed V and J ends, which lost 4 bases and 0 bases, there was a span of 12 bases. CDR3 region: CASSPFGGMNTEAFF. CDR3 DNA: TGTGCCAGCAGCCCCTTCGGGGGGATGAACACTGAAGCTTTCTTT.

This clonotype turned up a few times. V usage is TRBV30 and J usage is TRBJ2-7, with unresolved D. V shed 1 base and J shed 9 bases, with 10 bases lying between them. CDR1 is GTSNPN and CDR2 is SVGIG in the germline V gene (reference sequence). This CDR3 spans 11 amino acids. In nucleotides, the CDR3 is TGTGCCTGGAGTGACCGGGTGGCGCAGTACTTC. As protein: CAWSDRVAQYF.

This clonotype was detected only once. V is TRBV20-1 and J is TRBJ2-1, with D perhaps TRBD2 (6 bases). In germline, CDR1 is DFQATT, CDR2 SNEGSKA (reference sequence). The CDR3 is 14 residues long. V lost 3 bases and J 6 bases, leaving 15 bases between the germline ends. CDR3 loop: CSARTPTGGNEQFF. The CDR3 coding sequence is TGCAGTGCTAGGACACCCACCGGGGGCAATGAGCAGTTCTTC.

This clonotype was seen a handful of times. The V gene is TRBV9, the J gene TRBJ2-1; 7 positions agree with TRBD1. CDR1 is SGDLS and CDR2 is YYNGEE in the germline V gene. The CDR3 runs 15 residues. Trimming removed 3 bases from V and 0 bases from J; junction bases left unmatched: 3. CDR3 in amino acids: CASSARDSSYNEQFF. CDR3 bases: TGTGCCAGCAGCGCTCGGGACAGCTCCTACAATGAGCAGTTCTTC.

The chain links TRBV20-1 to TRBJ1-3; TRBD1 agrees at 7 bases. The germline V gene encodes CDR1 DFQATT and CDR2 SNEGSKA (reference sequence). V trimming: 1 base; J trimming: 0 bases; junction bases outside the gene matches: 9. The CDR3 is 17 amino acids. This CDR3 is CSARVIGGPGSGNTIYF. CDR3 in DNA: TGCAGTGCTAGAGTCATAGGGGGCCCAGGCTCTGGAAACACCATATATTTT.

This clonotype was seen more than once but under ten times. V and J are TRBV4-3 and TRBJ2-7; perhaps TRBD2 as D (6 bases). Looked up from germline, CDR1 is LGHNA and CDR2 is YSLEER. V lost 2 bases and J lost 3, with 14 bases in between. The length of the CDR3 is 15 residues. CDR3 coding DNA: TGCGCCAGCAGCCAATACCGGGGGACTGTCTACGAGCAGTACTTC. Protein product: CASSQYRGTVYEQYF.

This chain joins TRBV28 and TRBJ2-7; the match to TRBD1 covers 8 bases. The germline CDR1 and CDR2 sequences are MDHEN and SYDVKM. Losses at the gene ends were 10 bases for V and 3 bases for J; bases not matched to a gene: 8. This CDR3 is built from 13 residues. The CDR3 protein is CAIRQGNHYEQYF. As DNA, the CDR3 is TGTGCCATCCGACAGGGGAACCACTACGAGCAGTACTTC.

This rearrangement joins TRBV12-3 or TRBV12-4 to TRBJ2-5; D is ambiguous. This CDR3 spans 12 amino acids. V was cut by 3 bases and J by 5 bases, with 7 bases left in between. CDR3 nucleotide sequence: TGTGCCAGCAGTTTGGCTGTGGAGACCCAGTACTTC. Translated: CASSLAVETQYF.

This chain links TRBV19 with TRBJ1-1; the D is unclear. Germline V gene sequence: CDR1 LNHDA, CDR2 SQIVND (reference sequence). The CDR3 loop spans 13 amino acids. Trimming shortened V by 5 bases and J by 2 bases, and 9 bases separated the two germline ends. CDR3 nucleotide sequence: TGTGCCAGTAGTTCTACTTCTAACACTGAAGCTTTCTTT. Translation: CASSSTSNTEAFF.

This clonotype was counted many times. This rearrangement joins TRBV7-6 to TRBJ2-2; D is unresolved. CDR3 length: 15 residues. Germline V lookup: CDR1 SGHVS, CDR2 FNYEAQ. Trimming stripped 3 bases from V and 0 bases from J, with 8 bases between. The CDR3 sequence: CASSLAATNTGELFF. The CDR3 coding sequence is TGTGCCAGCAGCTTGGCAGCCACGAACACCGGGGAGCTGTTTTTT.

This clonotype is a singleton in its sample. One end of the junction varies from germline; a read error may be responsible. J is TRBJ2-7 and V is TRBV7-9; 9 nucleotides match TRBD1. Germline CDR1 SEHNR, CDR2 FQNEAQ (reference sequence). The CDR3 length is 12 residues. CDR3 nucleotide sequence: TGTGCCAGCAGCCCTACCGGGACAGGGCTCTTCTTC. It specifies CASSPTGTGLFF.

The gene calls are TRBV7-2 and TRBJ1-1; D is undetermined. Germline CDR1 reads SGHTA; CDR2 reads FQGNSA. The CDR3 loop spans 15 amino acids. V lost 2 bases to trimming and J lost 0 bases, with 10 bases between them. The CDR3 bases are TGTGCCAGCAGCTTAAAGGTCAGGATGAACACTGAAGCTTTCTTT. Translating it yields CASSLKVRMNTEAFF.

This clonotype was detected a few times. This rearrangement joins TRBV5-1 to TRBJ2-1; D may be TRBD1 (5 bases). This CDR3 is built from 14 residues. V dropped 5 bases and J dropped 5 bases, with 14 bases sitting between them. Germline values: CDR1 SGHRS, CDR2 YFSETQ. The CDR3 reads CASRAQGLDNEQFF. The CDR3 DNA follows: TGCGCCAGCAGAGCTCAGGGTTTGGACAATGAGCAGTTCTTC.

This clonotype showed up just a few times. The chain couples TRBV6-1 to TRBJ2-1; tentative D call: TRBD1 (5 bases). CDR1 MNHNS and CDR2 SASEGT come from the germline V gene. The CDR3 runs to 15 residues. Trimming shortened V by 1 base and J by 6 bases, and 13 bases separated the two germline ends. CDR3 nucleotides: TGTGCCAGCAGTGAAGGGCGGCAGGGAAGCAATGAGCAGTTCTTC. Translation gives CASSEGRQGSNEQFF.

This clonotype was detected only a few times. This chain connects TRBV4-3 to TRBJ2-7; D ambiguous. V was cut by 0 bases and J by 3 bases, with 12 bases left in between. Per germline, CDR1 LGHNA and CDR2 YSLEER. CDR3 length: 15 residues. CDR3 region: CASSQDRANYYEQYF. The DNA for the CDR3 is TGCGCCAGCAGCCAAGATAGGGCCAACTACTACGAGCAGTACTTC.

This clonotype was seen a handful of times. The genes are TRBV7-9 and TRBJ1-1; the match to TRBD1 covers 7 bases. The V gene's germline CDR1 is SEHNR and CDR2 FQNEAQ (reference sequence). J was trimmed by 1 base and V by 8 bases; bases with no gene match: 7. This CDR3 is 14 amino acids long. The CDR3 loop is CASGLGQENTEAFF. In DNA, the CDR3 is TGTGCCAGCGGTCTTGGACAGGAGAACACTGAAGCTTTCTTT.

V is TRBV7-9 and J is TRBJ1-1; perhaps TRBD1 as D (6 bases). CDR3 length: 16 amino acids. V gave up 0 bases and J gave up 6 bases, with 17 bases separating them. The germline gives CDR1 SEHNR, CDR2 FQNEAQ (reference sequence). The CDR3 nucleotides read TGTGCCAGCAGCTTAGCAACCGGGGGCGGGATATCTGAAGCTTTCTTT. This encodes CASSLATGGGISEAFF.

This clonotype was detected only a few times. The genes are TRBV7-9 and TRBJ2-1, with 11 bases that match TRBD2. This CDR3 is built from 16 residues. Looked up from germline, CDR1 is SEHNR and CDR2 is FQNEAQ (reference sequence). Unmatched junction bases numbered 8, after V lost 2 bases and J lost 8 bases. This CDR3 is CASSLTSGSGGDEQFF. For the CDR3, the DNA is TGTGCCAGCAGCTTAACTAGCGGGAGTGGTGGCGATGAGCAGTTCTTC.

This clonotype occurred a few times. The chain has TRBV20-1 and TRBJ2-3; 11 bases are a match to TRBD2. Germline V CDR1 and CDR2: DFQATT, SNEGSKA (reference sequence). The CDR3 is made up of 18 amino acids. The V segment lost 5 bases and the J segment 0 bases; nucleotides outside the gene matches: 13. The CDR3 DNA reads TGCAGTGCTCTCGGGCTAGCGGGGGGCCCAGCTAGCACAGATACGCAGTATTTT. Protein product: CSALGLAGGPASTDTQYF.

The rearrangement uses TRBV5-1 and TRBJ2-2; TRBD2 aligns across 9 bases. CDR1 and CDR2 (germline): SGHRS, YFSETQ. The CDR3 spans 16 residues. Losses at the gene ends were 0 bases for V and 7 bases for J; bases not matched to a gene: 7. CDR3 sequence (DNA): TGCGCCAGCAGCTTGGTTAGCGGGAGACTTATCGGGGAGCTGTTTTTT. Amino acids: CASSLVSGRLIGELFF.

This clonotype has more than one count but fewer than ten. The chain employs TRBV20-1 and TRBJ2-7; 11 bases are shared with TRBD1. J gave up 3 bases and V 6 bases, and 4 bases lay outside the gene matches. This CDR3 has 13 amino acids. Per germline, CDR1 DFQATT and CDR2 SNEGSKA (reference sequence). CDR3 sequence: CSAWTGGNYEQYF. CDR3 DNA: TGCAGTGCGTGGACAGGGGGCAACTACGAGCAGTACTTC.

This clonotype occurred a few times. The chain's CDR3 is CASSLLAGGTGANVLTF. CDR3 bases: TGCGCCAGCAGCCTCCTAGCGGGGGGGACTGGGGCCAACGTCCTGACTTTC. The chain joins TRBV4-1 to TRBJ2-6; 12 bases are shared with TRBD2. This CDR3 spans 17 amino acids. The germline V gene has CDR1 MGHRA and CDR2 YSYEKL. V gave up 4 bases and J gave up 2 bases; unmatched junction bases: 3.